This TCR beta chain was documented in a study of shared clonotypes between healthy human individuals. The CDR3 is 14 residues long. With V trimmed by 5 bases and J by 7 bases, 3 bases remained unmatched. CDR1 is MNHEY and CDR2 is SMNVEV in the germline V gene (reference sequence). Here immunoSEQ multiplex PCR was the method, and the copy in TCRdb shows in-frame clones only, minus some. The table lists roughly 2 million clones, approximately 95% of them singletons. Study observations and caveats: Apart from blood, nothing was sampled; tissue repertoires likely differ.

With regard to this clone: Antigen unknown.

CD45RO-negative, CCR7-selected cells formed the naive CD8 fraction, which excluded terminally differentiated effector memory CD45RA+ cells. This chain uses TRBV27 with TRBJ2-2, with 11 nucleotides matching TRBD2. This sequence originates from a man aged 18 to 29 in good health. The sample comprised naive CD8+ T cells sorted from blood. The CDR3 protein is CASSLAGGHGELFF. For the CDR3, the DNA is TGTGCCAGCAGTCTAGCGGGAGGCCACGGGGAGCTGTTTTTT.